The source of this T cell receptor (beta chain) is a study of blood T cells in healthy people across ages (dated by TCRdb to about 2015). About the full investigation: In model experiments, roughly one uniquely barcoded TCR beta cDNA molecule per two T cells was captured by template switching. Using deep sequencing normalized with unique cDNA molecular identifiers, the study measured how TCR beta repertoire diversity changes with age. The donors were split into four age groups: young (average 16 years), middle-aged (roughly 40), aged (more than 60) and long-lived (over 75). For two donors (one aged 18 to 29 and one aged 80 or older), the study analyzed two additional independent replicas of 1 million unique cDNA reads from the same blood draw.

The donors were 40 or so Caucasian individuals from Russia, aged roughly 6 to 100 years, who were systemically healthy. Roughly 9.5 milliliters of peripheral blood were drawn from each donor into EDTA-treated Vacutainer tubes. Ficoll-Paque density-gradient centrifugation was used to isolate PBMCs, with at least 7 million per sample. Total RNA was extracted from PBMCs with Trizol reagent, with at least 5.5 micrograms obtained per sample. Naive CD45RAhigh/CD27high T cell percentages were measured by flow cytometry on a PBMC aliquot from every donor. The paper as a whole reports these results and caveats: Observed TCR beta diversity correlated strongly with the percentage of naive T cells measured by flow cytometry. Compared with the aged group, the long-lived group had more naive CD4+ T cells, fewer expanded clones and increased TCR diversity, a pattern suggesting age selection. Estimates of total diversity based on one million sequenced T cells were considered lower bounds and underestimates. Conclusive comparison of naive and antigen-experienced compartments was prevented by the profiling of bulk unsorted PBMCs. Because the CMV infection status of the donors was unknown, age-related changes in expanded clonotypes may potentially have been confounded. As age increased, observed TCR beta diversity per million T cells dropped in a roughly linear way, and a significant reduction was already evident by age approximately 40.

Library generation was performed with 5' RACE. The run used an Illumina HiSeq 2500. A second roughly 6 to 11 cycle PCR used a sample-barcoded 5' primer and a J-beta primer mix. Each TCR beta cDNA molecule received a unique molecular identifier from a template-switch 5' adaptor carrying 12 random nucleotides. Each sample yielded at least 2.5 million CDR3-containing paired-end reads. First-strand cDNA was synthesized from all RNA with the Mint cDNA synthesis kit, primed by a TRBC-specific oligonucleotide. All cDNA was treated with uracil-DNA glycosylase and then went through a first 18-cycle PCR with the universal primers M1SS and BC2_uni_R. Processing in the source paper ran as follows. Each sample was normalized by randomly selecting 1 million high-quality reads, each carrying a distinct molecular identifier. Instead of being binned into consensus sequences, reads with shared molecular identifiers were discarded. MiTCR, run with a Q25 quality threshold and the strictest error-elimination algorithm, handled CDR3 identification, clonotype clustering and error correction. Lower-bound total TCR beta diversity was estimated with a nonparametric unseen species model using Euler transformation. In TCRdb, the public reads were trimmed at Q25 with fastp and aligned with MiXCR, with productive beta chains retained. When rows share a CDR3 protein, they turn into one entry using the most common DNA and genes. None of the V and J calls come from the authors' own analysis; TCRdb made them. The sample records around 990,000 distinct CDR3 sequences, 20% to 25% of which are singletons. Jointly, the top ten make up 0.65% to 0.75% of the sample.

This clonotype was seen a handful of times. The specificity of this receptor is unknown. No per-base quality is available; no much larger clone lies one base away. According to the germline V gene, CDR1 reads SGHTA and CDR2 reads FQGNSA. Including cysteine and phenylalanine, the CDR3 has 13 amino acids. Of all the DNA, just the CDR3 is kept, 39 bases in frame from base 1. V sheds 5 bases and J sheds 1 base, leaving 8 bases between their ends. The sample was also linked to a second study, of T cells of mothers and their children. As described in the second report: Donors were nine systemically healthy Caucasian individuals: three mothers and their six children. cDNA synthesis used all of the extracted RNA, with approximately 1.4 ug of RNA in each 15 ul reaction. In the second PCR, the M1S primer added sample barcodes and 2-4 random nucleotides. Over 9 million TCR beta CDR3 reads came from each mother, compared with 3.3 million or so reads from each child. Thymic selection shapes the output of TCR recombination in a similar way in related and unrelated pairs, and inherited differences have a minor effect. Normalized repertoire overlap in related mother-child pairs was always slightly higher than in unrelated mother-child pairs, but the difference was never significant. No persistent microchimeric T cell clones were found, with a detection sensitivity of around 100 clones per million clonotypes. The study used deep NGS to compare TCR beta repertoires of mothers and children, seeking features distinguishing related mother-child pairs from unrelated individuals. Mothers averaged roughly 36 +/- 4 years of age and children averaged approximately 12 +/- 4 years. After adapters were ligated using NEBNext reagents, the libraries underwent 100+100 nt paired-end sequencing on an Illumina HiSeq 2000. To prevent cross-contamination, the mother and child libraries were prepared one month apart and sequenced in separate runs. For each donor, somewhere between roughly 450,000 and 2,100,000 distinct TCR beta clonotypes were identified. Naive TCR beta clonotypes were estimated from low-frequency clonotypes matched to each donor's FACS-determined naive share, without sorting.

The sequence joins TRBV7-2 to TRBJ1-1; no D gene call is confident. This TCR was sampled from a girl aged 2 to 10 in good health. Sequencing was done on a sample of blood. The DNA reads as follows: TGTGCCAGCAGCACCTACAAGAACACTGAAGCTTTCTTT. Its amino acids are CASSTYKNTEAFF.